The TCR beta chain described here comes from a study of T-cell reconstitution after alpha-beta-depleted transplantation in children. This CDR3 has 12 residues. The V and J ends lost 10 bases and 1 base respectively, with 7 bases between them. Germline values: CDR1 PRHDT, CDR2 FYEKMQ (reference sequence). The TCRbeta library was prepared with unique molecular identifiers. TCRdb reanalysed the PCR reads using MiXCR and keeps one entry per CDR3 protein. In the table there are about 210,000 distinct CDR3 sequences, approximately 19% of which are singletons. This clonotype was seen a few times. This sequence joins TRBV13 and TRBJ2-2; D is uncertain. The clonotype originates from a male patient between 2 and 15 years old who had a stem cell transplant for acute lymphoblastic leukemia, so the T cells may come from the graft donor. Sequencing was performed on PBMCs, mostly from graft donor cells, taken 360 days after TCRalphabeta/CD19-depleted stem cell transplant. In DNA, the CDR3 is TGTGCCACTCGCCAGAACACCGGGGAGCTGTTTTTT. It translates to CATRQNTGELFF.